This TCR beta chain comes out of a study of T cells in Graves' hyperthyroidism and ophthalmopathy. Whole-study results and caveats: In the blood, most expanded thyroid clonotypes above 0.001 appeared as well.

This clonotype was recorded at least ten times. Its specificity is not known. Researchers barred patients who had uncontrolled infection, other autoimmune disease, pregnancy or lactation. Each diagnosis drew on symptoms, thyroxine, TRAb, thyroid ultrasound and orbital computed tomography findings. Trimming left V 6 bases short and J 0 bases short, with 14 bases between. The CDR3 has 16 amino acids. Germline V gene sequence: CDR1 LNHDA, CDR2 SQIVND (reference sequence). Researchers took RNA transcripts and amplified the TCR beta CDR3 regions from them. The primer set for the first-round RT-PCR of the TCR CDR3 was HTBI. One entry per CDR3 protein, called by TCRdb with MiXCR from the multiplex PCR reads. This table holds 500,000 to 750,000 distinct CDR3 sequences, 40% to 55% found once.

This TCR derives from a woman aged 18-29 years with Graves' hyperthyroidism. Sequencing input: peripheral blood or thyroid tissue (not recorded which). The chain has TRBV19 and TRBJ2-2, with D possibly TRBD1 on 6 matching bases. CDR3: CASRKWDITNTGELFF. Here the CDR3 DNA reads TGTGCCAGTAGGAAGTGGGACATTACGAACACCGGGGAGCTGTTTTTT.